This T cell receptor (beta chain) was profiled in a study of blood T cell repertoires in COVID-19. Germline loops: CDR1 SGHAT, CDR2 FQNNGV. V gave up 3 bases and J gave up 6 bases, with 14 bases separating them. The CDR3 contains 15 residues. Method: immunoSEQ multiplex PCR; TCRdb's copy keeps in-frame clones and lacks some. The table records 350,000 to 450,000 clones, around 87% of them present only once. In assigning cohorts, the study relied on participant-reported clinical history. The sequencing sample was made of PBMCs or T cells enriched from blood (not recorded which). The rearrangement links TRBV11-2 to TRBJ1-4; a weak D match, TRBD1 (6 bases). This TCR derives from a man aged 40-49 years in a cohort exposed to, infected with or recovered from COVID-19 (not recorded which). CDR3 in DNA: TGTGCCAGCAGCTTTCGACGGGACAATCATGAAAAACTGTTTTTT. It specifies CASSFRRDNHEKLFF.